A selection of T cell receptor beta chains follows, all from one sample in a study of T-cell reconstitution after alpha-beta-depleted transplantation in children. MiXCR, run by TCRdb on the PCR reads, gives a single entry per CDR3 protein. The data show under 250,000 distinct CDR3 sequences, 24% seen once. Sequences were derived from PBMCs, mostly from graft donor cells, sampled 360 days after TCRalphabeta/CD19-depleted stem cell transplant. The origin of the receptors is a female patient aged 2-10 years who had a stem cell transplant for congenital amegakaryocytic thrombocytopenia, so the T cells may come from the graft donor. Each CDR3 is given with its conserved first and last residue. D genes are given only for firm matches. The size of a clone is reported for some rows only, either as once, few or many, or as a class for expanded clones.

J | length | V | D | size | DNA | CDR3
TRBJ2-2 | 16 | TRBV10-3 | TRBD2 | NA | TGTGCCACCTCCCTAGCGGGAGGTAAGAACACCGGGGAGCTGTTTTTT | CATSLAGGKNTGELFF
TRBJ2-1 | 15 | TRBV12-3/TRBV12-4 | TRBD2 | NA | TGTGCCAGCAGCAAAGCGGGACTAGCGGGAGTTGAGCAGTTCTTC | CASSKAGLAGVEQFF
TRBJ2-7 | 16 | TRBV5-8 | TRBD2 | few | TGTGCCAGCAGCTTCCTTGCGGGAGGGCCCGGGGACGAGCAGTACTTC | CASSFLAGGPGDEQYF
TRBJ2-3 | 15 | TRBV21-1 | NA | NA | TGTGCCAGGAGTGACCCGGCAGGGAGCACAGATACGCAGTATTTT | CARSDPAGSTDTQYF
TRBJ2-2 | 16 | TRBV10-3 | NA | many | TGTGCCATCAGTGCCCCGGAGCGGTCGAACACCGGGGAGCTGTTTTTT | CAISAPERSNTGELFF
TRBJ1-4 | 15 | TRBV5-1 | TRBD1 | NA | TGCGCCAGCAGCCTCCAACAGGGAGGGGGCGAAAAACTGTTTTTT | CASSLQQGGGEKLFF
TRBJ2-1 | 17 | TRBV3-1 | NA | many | TGTGCCAGCAGCCCCTCGAGCGGGTCCAGCTCCTACAATGAGCAGTTCTTC | CASSPSSGSSSYNEQFF
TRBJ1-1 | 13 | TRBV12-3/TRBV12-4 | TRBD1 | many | TGTGCCAGCAGTCTGACAGGGGTTCATGAAGCTTTCTTT | CASSLTGVHEAFF
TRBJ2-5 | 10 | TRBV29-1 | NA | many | TGCAGCGTTGGGGGCGAGACCCAGTACTTC | CSVGGETQYF
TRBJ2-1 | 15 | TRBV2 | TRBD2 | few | TGTGCCAGCAGGCATACTAGCGGGAGTACCTATGAGCAGTTCTTC | CASRHTSGSTYEQFF
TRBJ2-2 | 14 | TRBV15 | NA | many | TGTGCCACCGGCAGAAAAGCGAACACCGGGGAGCTGTTTTTT | CATGRKANTGELFF
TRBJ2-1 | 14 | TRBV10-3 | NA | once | TGTGCCATCAGTGACCTAGGACAGCCCAATGAGCAGTTCTTC | CAISDLGQPNEQFF
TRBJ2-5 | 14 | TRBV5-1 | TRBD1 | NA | TGCGCCAGCAGCCGCTGGACAGGGACGGAGACCCAGTACTTC | CASSRWTGTETQYF
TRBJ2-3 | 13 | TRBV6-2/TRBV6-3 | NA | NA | TGTGCCAGCAGGGATCTAGCGTACGATACGCAGTATTTT | CASRDLAYDTQYF
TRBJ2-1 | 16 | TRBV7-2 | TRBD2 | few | TGTGCCAGCAGCTTAGTTGGTAGCGGGGGGCACAATGAGCAGTTCTTC | CASSLVGSGGHNEQFF
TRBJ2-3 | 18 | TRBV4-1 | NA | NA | TGCGCCAGCAGTCAACGGCCCCGCGGGGGACAGAGCACAGATACGCAGTATTTT | CASSQRPRGGQSTDTQYF
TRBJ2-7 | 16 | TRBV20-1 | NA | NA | TGCAGTGCTAGGTTTCCTACAGGGATAGCTTACTACGAGCAGTACTTC | CSARFPTGIAYYEQYF
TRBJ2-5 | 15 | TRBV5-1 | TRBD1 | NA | TGCGCCAGCAGCCCGGGGACAGGGACAATAGAGACCCAGTACTTC | CASSPGTGTIETQYF
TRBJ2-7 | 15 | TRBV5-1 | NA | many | TGCGCCAGCAGCTTGGTATCCGATCCTGGTTACGAGCAGTACTTC | CASSLVSDPGYEQYF
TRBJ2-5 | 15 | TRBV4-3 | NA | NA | TGCGCCAGCAGCCAAGATCATGGCGCCCGGAGGACCCAGTACTTC | CASSQDHGARRTQYF